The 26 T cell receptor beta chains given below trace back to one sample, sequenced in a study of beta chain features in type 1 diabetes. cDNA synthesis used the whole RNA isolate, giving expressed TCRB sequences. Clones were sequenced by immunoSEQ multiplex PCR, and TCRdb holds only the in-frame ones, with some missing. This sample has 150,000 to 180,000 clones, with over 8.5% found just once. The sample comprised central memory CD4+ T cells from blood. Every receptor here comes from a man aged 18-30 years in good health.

In nucleotides, the CDR3 is TGTGCCAGCAGCGCCCTCCAGGACAGTAGACCTTATGGCTACACCTTC. Translating it yields CASSALQDSRPYGYTF. This rearrangement joins TRBV9 to TRBJ1-2; D is possibly TRBD1 (6 bases). V gave up 3 bases and J gave up 5 bases, with 20 bases separating them. Germline assignment: CDR1 SGDLS and CDR2 YYNGEE. The CDR3 covers 16 residues.

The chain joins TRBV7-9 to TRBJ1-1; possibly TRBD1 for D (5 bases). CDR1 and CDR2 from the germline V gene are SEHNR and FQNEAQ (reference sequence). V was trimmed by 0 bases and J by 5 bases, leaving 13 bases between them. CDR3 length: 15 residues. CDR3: CASSLARQGRTEAFF. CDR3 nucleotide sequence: TGTGCCAGCAGCTTAGCGAGGCAGGGCAGGACTGAAGCTTTCTTT. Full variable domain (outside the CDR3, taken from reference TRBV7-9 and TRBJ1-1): DTGVSQNPRHKITKRGQNVTFRCDPISEHNRLYWYRQTLGQGPEFLTYFQNEAQLEKSRLLSDRFSAERPKGSFSTLEIQRTEQGDSAMYLCASSLARQGRTEAFFGQGTRLTVV.

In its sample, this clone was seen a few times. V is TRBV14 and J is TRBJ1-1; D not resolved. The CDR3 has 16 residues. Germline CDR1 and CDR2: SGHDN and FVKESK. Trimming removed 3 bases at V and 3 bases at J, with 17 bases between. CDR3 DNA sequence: TGTGCCAGCAGCCACGCGCCAGGCGGTGGGGACACTGAAGCTTTCTTT. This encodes CASSHAPGGGDTEAFF.

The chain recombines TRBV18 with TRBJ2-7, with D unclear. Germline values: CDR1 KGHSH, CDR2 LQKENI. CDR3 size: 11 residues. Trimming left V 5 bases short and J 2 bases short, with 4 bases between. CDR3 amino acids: CASSTAYEQYF. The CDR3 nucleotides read TGTGCCAGCTCAACGGCCTACGAGCAGTACTTC.

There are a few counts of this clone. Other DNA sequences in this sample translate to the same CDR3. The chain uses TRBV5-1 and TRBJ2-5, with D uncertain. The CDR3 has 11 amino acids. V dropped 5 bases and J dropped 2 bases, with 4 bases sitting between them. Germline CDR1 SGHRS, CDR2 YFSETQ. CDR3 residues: CASRSQETQYF. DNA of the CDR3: TGCGCCAGCAGATCGCAAGAGACCCAGTACTTC.

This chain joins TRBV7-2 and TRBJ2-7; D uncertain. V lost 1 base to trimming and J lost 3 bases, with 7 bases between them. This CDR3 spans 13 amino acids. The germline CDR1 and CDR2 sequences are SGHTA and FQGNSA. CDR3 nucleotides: TGTGCCAGCAGCTTAGGGGCGTTCTACGAGCAGTACTTC. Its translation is CASSLGAFYEQYF.

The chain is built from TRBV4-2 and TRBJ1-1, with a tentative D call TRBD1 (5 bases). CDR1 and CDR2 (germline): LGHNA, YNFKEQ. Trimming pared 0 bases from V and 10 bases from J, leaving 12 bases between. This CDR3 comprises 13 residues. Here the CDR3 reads CASSQDLGQGAFF. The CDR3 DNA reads TGTGCCAGCAGCCAAGATCTCGGGCAGGGAGCTTTCTTT.

The chain's CDR3 is CASSLRPGGGNTEAFF. CDR3 coding DNA: TGTGCCAGCAGTTTACGCCCCGGTGGCGGAAACACTGAAGCTTTCTTT. V usage is TRBV27 and J usage is TRBJ1-1; D is unclear. CDR1 and CDR2 from the germline V gene are MNHEY and SMNVEV (reference sequence). V lost 2 bases, J lost 2 bases, and 15 bases lay in between. The CDR3 totals 16 residues.

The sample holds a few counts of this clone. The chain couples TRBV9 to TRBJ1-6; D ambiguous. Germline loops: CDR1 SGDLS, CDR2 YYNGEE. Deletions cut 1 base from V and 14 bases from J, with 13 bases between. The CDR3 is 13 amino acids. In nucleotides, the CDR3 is TGTGCCAGCAGCGTATCTTTTGGGGAAACCCTCCACTTT. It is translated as CASSVSFGETLHF.

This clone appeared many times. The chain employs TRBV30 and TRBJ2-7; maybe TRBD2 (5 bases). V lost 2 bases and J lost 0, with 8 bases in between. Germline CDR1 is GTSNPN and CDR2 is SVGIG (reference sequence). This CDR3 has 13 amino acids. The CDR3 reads CAWSRGISYEQYF. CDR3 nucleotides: TGTGCCTGGAGTAGAGGGATCTCCTACGAGCAGTACTTC.

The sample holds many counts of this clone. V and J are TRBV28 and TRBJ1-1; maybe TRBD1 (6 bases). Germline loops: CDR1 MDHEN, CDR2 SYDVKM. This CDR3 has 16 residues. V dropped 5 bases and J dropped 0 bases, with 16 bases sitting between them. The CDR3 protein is CASSPLKTGMNTEAFF. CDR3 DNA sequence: TGTGCCAGCAGTCCGCTGAAAACAGGGATGAACACTGAAGCTTTCTTT.

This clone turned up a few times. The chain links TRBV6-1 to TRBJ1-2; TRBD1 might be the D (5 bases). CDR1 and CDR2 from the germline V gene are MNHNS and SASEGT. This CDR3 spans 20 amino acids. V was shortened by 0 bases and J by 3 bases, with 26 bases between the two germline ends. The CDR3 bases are TGTGCCAGCAGTGAAGCCTACAAAGTCCCGGAGAGGACAAGTCACTATGGCTACACCTTC. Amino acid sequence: CASSEAYKVPERTSHYGYTF.

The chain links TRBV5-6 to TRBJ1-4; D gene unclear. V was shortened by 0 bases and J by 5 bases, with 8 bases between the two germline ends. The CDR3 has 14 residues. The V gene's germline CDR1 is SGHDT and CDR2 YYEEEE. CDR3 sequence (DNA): TGTGCCAGCAGCTTGGACAGCGCAAATGAAAAACTGTTTTTT. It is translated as CASSLDSANEKLFF.

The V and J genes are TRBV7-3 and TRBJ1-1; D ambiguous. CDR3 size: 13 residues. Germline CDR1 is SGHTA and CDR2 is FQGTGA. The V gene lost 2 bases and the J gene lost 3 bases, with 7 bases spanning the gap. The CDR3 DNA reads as TGTGCCAGCAGCTTACTTCAGGACACTGAAGCTTTCTTT. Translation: CASSLLQDTEAFF. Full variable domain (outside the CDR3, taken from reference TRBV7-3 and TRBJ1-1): GAGVSQTPSNKVTEKGKYVELRCDPISGHTALYWYRQSLGQGPEFLIYFQGTGAADDSGLPNDRFFAVRPEGSVSTLKIQRTERGDSAVYLCASSLLQDTEAFFGQGTRLTVV.

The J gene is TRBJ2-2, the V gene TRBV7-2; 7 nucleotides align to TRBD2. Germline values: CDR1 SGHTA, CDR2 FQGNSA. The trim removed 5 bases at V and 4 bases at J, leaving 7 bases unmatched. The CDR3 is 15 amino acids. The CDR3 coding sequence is TGTGCCAGCAGCCCGAGCGGGACGATCACCGGGGAGCTGTTTTTT. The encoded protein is CASSPSGTITGELFF.

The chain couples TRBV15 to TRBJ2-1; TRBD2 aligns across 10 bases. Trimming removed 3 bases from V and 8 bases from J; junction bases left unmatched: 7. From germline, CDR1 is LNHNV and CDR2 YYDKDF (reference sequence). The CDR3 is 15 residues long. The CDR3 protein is CATSRAYSGGDEQFF. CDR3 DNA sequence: TGTGCCACCAGCAGGGCTTACAGCGGGGGGGATGAGCAGTTCTTC.

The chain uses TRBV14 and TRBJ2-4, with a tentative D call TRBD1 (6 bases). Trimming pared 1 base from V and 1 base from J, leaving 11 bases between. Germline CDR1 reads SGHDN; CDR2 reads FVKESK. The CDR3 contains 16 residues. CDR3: CASSQVGATAKNIQYF. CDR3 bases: TGTGCCAGCAGCCAAGTGGGGGCGACGGCCAAAAACATTCAGTACTTC. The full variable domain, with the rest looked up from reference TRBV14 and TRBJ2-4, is EAGVTQFPSHSVIEKGQTVTLRCDPISGHDNLYWYRRVMGKEIKFLLHFVKESKQDESGMPNNRFLAERTGGTYSTLKVQPAELEDSGVYFCASSQVGATAKNIQYFGAGTRLSVL.

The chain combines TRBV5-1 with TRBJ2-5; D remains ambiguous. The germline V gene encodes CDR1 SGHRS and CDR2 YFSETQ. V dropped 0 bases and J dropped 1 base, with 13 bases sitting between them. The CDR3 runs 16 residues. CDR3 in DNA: TGCGCCAGCAGCTTGGCCGCCCGGGCTTCCCAAGAGACCCAGTACTTC. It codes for CASSLAARASQETQYF.

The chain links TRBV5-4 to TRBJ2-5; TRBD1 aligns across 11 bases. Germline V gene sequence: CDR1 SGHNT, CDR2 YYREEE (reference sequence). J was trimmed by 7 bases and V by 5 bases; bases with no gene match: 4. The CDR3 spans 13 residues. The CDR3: CASSTGTGGTQYF. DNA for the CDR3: TGTGCCAGCAGTACCGGGACAGGGGGGACCCAGTACTTC.

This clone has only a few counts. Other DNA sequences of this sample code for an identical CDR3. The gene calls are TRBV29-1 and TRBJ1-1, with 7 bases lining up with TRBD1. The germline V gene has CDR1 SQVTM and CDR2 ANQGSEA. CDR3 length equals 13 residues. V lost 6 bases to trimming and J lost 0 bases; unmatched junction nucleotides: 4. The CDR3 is CSVTGQLNTEAFF. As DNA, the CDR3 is TGCAGCGTGACGGGACAGCTGAACACTGAAGCTTTCTTT.

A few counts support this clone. The CDR3: CASSSRRINQPQHF. For the CDR3, the DNA is TGTGCCAGCAGCTCTAGACGGATCAATCAGCCCCAGCATTTT. V is TRBV7-8 and J is TRBJ1-5, with D hard to call. Trimming took 4 bases from V and 3 from J, leaving 10 bases between them. The CDR3 length is 14 residues. CDR1 and CDR2 (germline): SGHVS, FQNEAQ.

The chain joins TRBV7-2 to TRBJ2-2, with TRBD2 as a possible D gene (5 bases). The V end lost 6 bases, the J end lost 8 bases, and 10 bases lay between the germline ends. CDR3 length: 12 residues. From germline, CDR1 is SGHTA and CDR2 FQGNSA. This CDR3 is CASSYRTGELFF. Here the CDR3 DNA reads TGTGCCAGCAGTTACCGGACTGGGGAGCTGTTTTTT.

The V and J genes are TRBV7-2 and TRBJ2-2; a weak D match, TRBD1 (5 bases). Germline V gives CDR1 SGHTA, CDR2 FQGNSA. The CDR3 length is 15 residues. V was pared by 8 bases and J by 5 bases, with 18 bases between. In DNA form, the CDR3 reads TGTGCCAGCGGGCAAGGGGAAGTTAGAACCGGGGAGCTGTTTTTT. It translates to CASGQGEVRTGELFF.

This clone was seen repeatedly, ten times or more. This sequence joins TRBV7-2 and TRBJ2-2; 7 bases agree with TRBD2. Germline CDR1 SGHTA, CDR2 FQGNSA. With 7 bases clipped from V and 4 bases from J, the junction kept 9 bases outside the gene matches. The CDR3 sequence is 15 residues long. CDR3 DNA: TGTGCCAGCAACAGGCCGGGGGGAAGCACCGGGGAGCTGTTTTTT. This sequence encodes CASNRPGGSTGELFF.

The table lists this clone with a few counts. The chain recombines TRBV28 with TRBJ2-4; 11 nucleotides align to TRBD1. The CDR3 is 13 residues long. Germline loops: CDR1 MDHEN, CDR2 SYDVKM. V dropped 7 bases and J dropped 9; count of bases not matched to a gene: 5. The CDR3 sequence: CASTPGQGGIQYF. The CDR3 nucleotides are TGTGCCAGCACCCCGGGACAGGGGGGCATTCAGTACTTC. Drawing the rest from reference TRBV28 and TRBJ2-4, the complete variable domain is DVKVTQSSRYLVKRTGEKVFLECVQDMDHENMFWYRQDPGLGLRLIYFSYDVKMKEKGDIPEGYSVSREKKERFSLILESASTNQTSMYLCASTPGQGGIQYFGAGTRLSVL.

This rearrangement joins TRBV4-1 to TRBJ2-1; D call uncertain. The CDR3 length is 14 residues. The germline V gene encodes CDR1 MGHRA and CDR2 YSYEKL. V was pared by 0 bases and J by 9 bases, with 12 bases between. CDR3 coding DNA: TGCGCCAGCAGCCAAGATCGAGGCCCTCGTGAGCAGTTCTTC. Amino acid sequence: CASSQDRGPREQFF.